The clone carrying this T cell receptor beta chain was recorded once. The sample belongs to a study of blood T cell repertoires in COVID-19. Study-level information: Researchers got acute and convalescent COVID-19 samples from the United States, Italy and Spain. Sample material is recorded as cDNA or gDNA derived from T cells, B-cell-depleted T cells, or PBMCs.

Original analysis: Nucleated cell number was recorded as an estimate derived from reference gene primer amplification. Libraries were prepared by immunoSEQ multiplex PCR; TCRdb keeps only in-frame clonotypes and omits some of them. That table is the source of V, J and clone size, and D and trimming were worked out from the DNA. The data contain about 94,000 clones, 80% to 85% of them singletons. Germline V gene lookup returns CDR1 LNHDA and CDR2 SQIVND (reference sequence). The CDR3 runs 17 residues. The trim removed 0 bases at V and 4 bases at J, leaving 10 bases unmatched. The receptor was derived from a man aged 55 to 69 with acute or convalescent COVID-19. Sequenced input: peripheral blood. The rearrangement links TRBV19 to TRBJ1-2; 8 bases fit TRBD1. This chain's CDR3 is CASSIDRARTGPYGYTF. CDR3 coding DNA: TGTGCCAGTAGTATAGACCGAGCCCGGACAGGGCCCTATGGCTACACCTTC. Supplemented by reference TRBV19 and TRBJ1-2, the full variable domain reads DGGITQSPKYLFRKEGQNVTLSCEQNLNHDAMYWYRQDPGQGLRLIYYSQIVNDFQKGDIAEGYSVSREKKESFPLTVTSAQKNPTAFYLCASSIDRARTGPYGYTFGSGTRLTVV.